The next 11 T cell receptor beta chains were all read from a single sample in a study of cytomegalovirus exposure and HLA in healthy donors. Repertoires were generated with immunoSEQ multiplex PCR, while TCRdb's copy carries only in-frame clones and drops some. The top ten hold around 1.3% of the sample, which has under 250,000 clones, about 81% seen once. Sequenced sample: PBMCs. The receptors were sampled from a woman aged 25 to 39 in good health and CMV-seronegative.

The chain carries TRBV7-8 and TRBJ1-1, with TRBD1 as a possible D gene (5 bases). Germline CDR1 and CDR2: SGHVS and FQNEAQ. The CDR3 consists of 13 residues. V was trimmed by 1 base and J by 4 bases, leaving 7 bases between them. Written as DNA, the CDR3 is TGTGCCAGCAGCTTAGGCGGGACCACTGAAGCTTTCTTT. Protein: CASSLGGTTEAFF.

V and J are TRBV7-3 and TRBJ2-2; the match to TRBD2 covers 7 bases. Trimming removed 0 bases from V and 6 bases from J; junction bases left unmatched: 1. CDR3 length equals 14 residues. Germline V gives CDR1 SGHTA, CDR2 FQGTGA. CDR3 DNA: TGTGCCAGCAGCTTAACGGGAGGGGCCGGGGAGCTGTTTTTT. This sequence encodes CASSLTGGAGELFF.

The rearrangement links TRBV10-1 to TRBJ1-1, with D possibly matching TRBD1 (5 bases). Trimming removed 6 bases from V and 0 bases from J, with 8 bases in between. The CDR3 has 13 amino acids. Germline V gene sequence: CDR1 WNHNN, CDR2 SYGVQD (reference sequence). Here the CDR3 DNA reads TGCGCCAGCAGCTCGACAGTGAACACTGAAGCTTTCTTT. It is translated as CASSSTVNTEAFF.

This clone was recorded only once. V and J are TRBV7-8 and TRBJ2-1; 10 nucleotides match TRBD2. The CDR3 runs to 16 residues. From germline, CDR1 is SGHVS and CDR2 FQNEAQ. V was clipped by 0 bases and J by 4 bases; unmatched bases: 3. CDR3: CASSLAAAGGYNEQFF. The CDR3 DNA reads TGTGCCAGCAGCTTAGCGGCAGCGGGAGGGTACAATGAGCAGTTCTTC.

CDR3: CASGGTAQETQYF. CDR3 nucleotide sequence: TGTGCCAGCGGGGGGACAGCTCAAGAGACCCAGTACTTC. The chain employs TRBV27 and TRBJ2-5; maybe TRBD1 (7 bases). This CDR3 contains 13 residues. From germline, CDR1 is MNHEY and CDR2 SMNVEV (reference sequence). The V end was cut by 8 bases, the J end by 2 bases, with 12 bases between.

The chain links TRBV30 to TRBJ1-3; D is possibly TRBD1 (5 bases). The germline gives CDR1 GTSNPN, CDR2 SVGIG (reference sequence). This CDR3 comprises 12 residues. Trimming stripped 5 bases from V and 4 bases from J, with 9 bases between. For the CDR3, the DNA is TGTGCCTGGGGGGGGAGAGGAAACACCATATATTTT. It encodes CAWGGRGNTIYF.

CDR3 protein: CASSLFHGNRGGEQYF. The DNA of the CDR3 is TGCGCCAGCAGCTTGTTTCACGGAAACAGGGGTGGCGAGCAGTACTTC. The chain couples TRBV5-1 to TRBJ2-7, with 7 bases identical to TRBD1. This CDR3 is built from 16 residues. J gave up 6 bases and V 1 base, and 13 bases lay outside the gene matches. Germline V gene sequence: CDR1 SGHRS, CDR2 YFSETQ. Supplemented by reference TRBV5-1 and TRBJ2-7, the full variable domain reads KAGVTQTPRYLIKTRGQQVTLSCSPISGHRSVSWYQQTPGQGLQFLFEYFSETQRNKGNFPGRFSGRQFSNSRSEMNVSTLELGDSALYLCASSLFHGNRGGEQYFGPGTRLTVT.

This chain links TRBV5-1 with TRBJ1-4, with 7 bases aligning to TRBD1. CDR1 SGHRS and CDR2 YFSETQ come from the germline V gene. After removal of 1 base from V and 3 bases from J, the junction contained 6 bases not matched to a gene. The CDR3 loop spans 16 amino acids. The CDR3 DNA is TGCGCCAGCAGCTTGTTGACGGGACAGCCTAATGAAAAACTGTTTTTT. Amino acids: CASSLLTGQPNEKLFF.

This chain joins TRBV7-9 and TRBJ2-7; possible D gene TRBD2, 5 bases. The V gene's germline CDR1 is SEHNR and CDR2 FQNEAQ (reference sequence). The CDR3 runs to 16 residues. Trimming removed 1 base from V and 3 bases from J, with 16 bases in between. DNA of the CDR3: TGTGCCAGCAGCTTAGATGAGGCCGGGAAGATCTACGAGCAGTACTTC. It translates to CASSLDEAGKIYEQYF.

The chain has TRBV5-6 and TRBJ1-2, with 7 bases fitting TRBD1. Germline CDR1 SGHDT, CDR2 YYEEEE. With 2 bases clipped from V and 4 bases from J, the junction kept 5 bases outside the gene matches. CDR3 length: 14 amino acids. The CDR3 loop reads CASSLKTGSYGYTF. In DNA form, the CDR3 reads TGTGCCAGCAGCTTAAAGACAGGGAGCTATGGCTACACCTTC.

The chain combines TRBV5-4 with TRBJ2-1; 7 bases are a match to TRBD2. V lost 4 bases and J lost 5; bases outside the gene matches: 3. The CDR3 has 13 residues. Per germline, CDR1 SGHNT and CDR2 YYREEE (reference sequence). The CDR3 spells CASSPSGNNEQFF. CDR3 sequence (DNA): TGTGCCAGCAGCCCTAGCGGAAACAATGAGCAGTTCTTC.